This record covers a single T cell receptor (beta chain). It was with 60 Vbeta and 13 Jbeta primers that the PCR ran. Here immunoSEQ multiplex PCR was the method, and the copy in TCRdb shows in-frame clones only, minus some. The sample consists of roughly 100,000 clones, 63% of them appearing once. The sample originates from a study of cytomegalovirus exposure and HLA in healthy donors. Germline V gene data show CDR1 as MNHNY and CDR2 as SVGAGI (reference sequence). Trimming took 5 bases from V and 2 from J, leaving 9 bases between them. The CDR3 is 13 residues long. The chain couples TRBV6-6 to TRBJ1-1, with D tentatively TRBD1 (5 bases). This clonotype was obtained from a human donor in good health. The sample consisted of PBMCs. This chain's CDR3 is CASSAQGNTEAFF. The CDR3 DNA follows: TGTGCCAGCAGTGCCCAGGGCAACACTGAAGCTTTCTTT.